One and the same sample provided the 21 T cell receptor beta chains below, sequenced in a study of cytomegalovirus exposure and HLA in healthy donors. The study ran its PCR with 60 Vbeta and 13 Jbeta primers. Repertoires were generated with immunoSEQ multiplex PCR, while TCRdb's copy carries only in-frame clones and drops some. The sample contains under 200,000 clones, around 75% of which appear only once. Sequenced material: PBMCs. All receptors derive from a female donor in good health and CMV-seronegative.

CDR3 region: CASNHDRDREQFF. The DNA for the CDR3 is TGTGCCAGCAACCACGACAGGGACCGTGAGCAGTTCTTC. The rearrangement links TRBV5-5 to TRBJ2-1; 7 nucleotides agree with TRBD1. V lost 6 bases to trimming and J lost 9 bases; unmatched junction nucleotides: 9. This CDR3 region has 13 residues. Germline assignment: CDR1 SGHKS and CDR2 YYEKEE (reference sequence).

The rearrangement uses TRBV5-1 and TRBJ2-3, with D hard to call. The CDR3 length is 14 residues. V gave up 2 bases and J gave up 3 bases, with 10 bases separating them. Germline V CDR1 and CDR2: SGHRS, YFSETQ. The CDR3 is CASSFSRLTDTQYF. The CDR3 DNA sequence: TGCGCCAGCAGCTTTTCGCGGTTAACAGATACGCAGTATTTT.

The V gene is TRBV19, the J gene TRBJ2-5; 10 bases fit TRBD1. In germline, CDR1 is LNHDA, CDR2 SQIVND (reference sequence). The CDR3 is 15 residues long. The V segment lost 5 bases and the J segment 5 bases; nucleotides outside the gene matches: 8. The DNA of the CDR3 is TGTGCCAGTAGTCAAAGGACAGGGGGAACGGAGACCCAGTACTTC. Translated, it gives CASSQRTGGTETQYF.

In this sample, this clone turned up a few times. J is TRBJ2-5 and V is TRBV6-6; D might be TRBD2 (5 bases). Per the germline V gene, CDR1 is MNHNY and CDR2 is SVGAGI (reference sequence). With 0 bases removed from V and 5 bases from J, the gap between germline ends came to 16 bases. The CDR3 sequence is 16 residues long. The CDR3 DNA reads as TGTGCCAGCAGTTACTCGGAATTGCTAGCAGCGGAGACCCAGTACTTC. Translated: CASSYSELLAAETQYF.

The gene calls are TRBV7-9 and TRBJ1-3; TRBD1 agrees at 7 bases. V shed 5 bases and J 0 bases; nucleotides not matched to a gene: 4. The CDR3 is 15 amino acids. CDR1 is SEHNR and CDR2 is FQNEAQ in the germline V gene (reference sequence). This chain's CDR3 is CASSQRTGSGNTIYF. In DNA form, the CDR3 reads TGTGCCAGCAGCCAAAGGACAGGCTCTGGAAACACCATATATTTT.

The genes are TRBV18 and TRBJ2-2; tentative D call: TRBD1 (5 bases). Between the trimmed V and J ends, which lost 6 bases and 4 bases, there was a span of 18 bases. The CDR3 extends over 16 amino acids. Per the germline V gene, CDR1 is KGHSH and CDR2 is LQKENI. CDR3 sequence (DNA): TGTGCCAGCTCGCAAGAACAGGTTTCCCCCACCGGGGAGCTGTTTTTT. This sequence encodes CASSQEQVSPTGELFF.

The chain has TRBV7-9 and TRBJ1-5; 11 bases align to TRBD1. CDR3 size: 14 residues. V lost 5 bases and J lost 5; bases outside the gene matches: 2. CDR1 is SEHNR, CDR2 FQNEAQ, per germline (reference sequence). The CDR3 reads CASSRGQGDQPQHF. In nucleotides, the CDR3 is TGTGCCAGCAGCCGGGGACAGGGGGATCAGCCCCAGCATTTT.

This clone was recorded only once. V and J are TRBV2 and TRBJ1-3; 7 bases fit TRBD1. The CDR3 runs to 14 residues. Per germline, CDR1 SNHLY and CDR2 FYNNEI. Trimming removed 6 bases from V and 3 bases from J; junction bases left unmatched: 5. The CDR3 spells CASRRTGLGNTIYF. The CDR3 nucleotides read TGTGCCAGCAGGAGGACAGGCCTTGGAAACACCATATATTTT.

This clone occurred a few times. V gene TRBV10-2 combines with J gene TRBJ1-2; D is perhaps TRBD1 (6 bases). Trimming left V 0 bases short and J 4 bases short, with 9 bases between. The CDR3 totals 14 residues. In germline, CDR1 is WSHSY, CDR2 SAAADI. In DNA form, the CDR3 reads TGCGCCAGCAGTGAGTCAGCAGGGGCCTATGGCTACACCTTC. Translated: CASSESAGAYGYTF.

This clone was seen only a few times. The J gene is TRBJ2-7, the V gene TRBV11-2; 11 bases align to TRBD1. This CDR3 is 14 amino acids long. Germline loops: CDR1 SGHAT, CDR2 FQNNGV. V shed 5 bases and J 3 bases; nucleotides not matched to a gene: 3. The CDR3 spells CASSAGTGGYEQYF. The CDR3, as DNA: TGTGCCAGCAGCGCCGGGACAGGGGGCTACGAGCAGTACTTC.

This clone showed up just a few times. The chain carries TRBV28 and TRBJ1-1, with D uncertain. Trimming shortened V by 6 bases and J by 12 bases, and 17 bases separated the two germline ends. CDR1 and CDR2 from the germline V gene are MDHEN and SYDVKM. The CDR3 covers 12 residues. The chain's CDR3 is CASSIGSYGTFF. The DNA of the CDR3 is TGTGCCAGCAGCATAGGCTCTTACGGGACTTTCTTT.

The chain couples TRBV15 to TRBJ2-2, with 7 bases identical to TRBD1. Germline V gene sequence: CDR1 LNHNV, CDR2 YYDKDF (reference sequence). This CDR3 is 16 amino acids long. The V and J ends lost 4 bases and 0 bases, in that order; junction bases with no gene match: 5. CDR3 in amino acids: CATSTLDRTNTGELFF. The CDR3 DNA is TGTGCCACCAGCACCTTGGACAGGACGAACACCGGGGAGCTGTTTTTT.

The J gene is TRBJ1-1, the V gene TRBV19; D perhaps matches TRBD1 (5 bases). In germline, CDR1 is LNHDA, CDR2 SQIVND (reference sequence). Between the trimmed V and J ends, which lost 10 bases and 8 bases, there was a span of 11 bases. This CDR3 spans 10 amino acids. The CDR3 DNA follows: TGTGCCATCGGGGGATCCGAAGCTTTCTTT. This codes for CAIGGSEAFF.

The J gene is TRBJ2-7, the V gene TRBV7-2; D is possibly TRBD2 (5 bases). The CDR3 consists of 14 residues. The V and J ends lost 1 base and 3 bases respectively, with 10 bases between them. Germline V gene sequence: CDR1 SGHTA, CDR2 FQGNSA. CDR3 loop: CASSLGMRVYEQYF. The DNA of the CDR3 is TGTGCCAGCAGCTTAGGGATGCGGGTCTACGAGCAGTACTTC. The whole variable domain, filled in from reference TRBV7-2 and TRBJ2-7, reads GAGVSQSPSNKVTEKGKDVELRCDPISGHTALYWYRQSLGQGLEFLIYFQGNSAPDKSGLPSDRFSAERTGGSVSTLTIQRTQQEDSAVYLCASSLGMRVYEQYFGPGTRLTVT.

In this sample, this clone turned up once. This sequence joins TRBV7-2 and TRBJ2-7; D is ambiguous. Germline V lookup: CDR1 SGHTA, CDR2 FQGNSA. CDR3 length: 15 residues. V lost 5 bases, J lost 0 bases, and 14 bases lay in between. The CDR3 region has the DNA TGTGCCAGCAGCCGACAAGCCTCGGACTCCTACGAGCAGTACTTC. It yields the protein CASSRQASDSYEQYF.

This clone was counted only a few times. The chain recombines TRBV4-1 with TRBJ1-5; no clear D. The germline V gene encodes CDR1 MGHRA and CDR2 YSYEKL. Trimming took off 0 bases at V and 4 bases at J, with 10 bases between the two ends. CDR3 size: 15 residues. The chain's CDR3 is CASSQDRGTNQPQHF. The CDR3 nucleotides read TGCGCCAGCAGCCAAGATCGAGGAACGAATCAGCCCCAGCATTTT.

The V gene is TRBV28, the J gene TRBJ2-5; D is perhaps TRBD2 (5 bases). With 10 bases removed from V and 3 bases from J, the gap between germline ends came to 24 bases. Per the germline V gene, CDR1 is MDHEN and CDR2 is SYDVKM. This CDR3 has 16 amino acids. The CDR3 coding sequence is TGTGCCACCAGCGTTTACCCCGGGAATACCGAAGAGACCCAGTACTTC. It translates to CATSVYPGNTEETQYF.

This clone showed up just a few times. The genes are TRBV7-9 and TRBJ2-1; D perhaps matches TRBD2 (6 bases). The germline V and J ends were trimmed by 5 bases and 8 bases, with 22 bases remaining between them. The CDR3 length is 16 residues. Germline CDR1 is SEHNR and CDR2 is FQNEAQ (reference sequence). CDR3 amino acids: CASSPPQGLGRDEQFF. DNA for the CDR3: TGTGCCAGCAGCCCTCCCCAGGGACTCGGTAGAGATGAGCAGTTCTTC.

V gene TRBV9 combines with J gene TRBJ2-2; no reliable D call. CDR3 length: 14 residues. Per germline, CDR1 SGDLS and CDR2 YYNGEE. The germline V and J ends were trimmed by 4 bases and 2 bases, with 9 bases remaining between them. CDR3 sequence reads: CASSPLLNTGELFF. The CDR3 DNA reads TGTGCCAGCAGCCCACTTCTTAACACCGGGGAGCTGTTTTTT.

V gene TRBV7-9 combines with J gene TRBJ1-1, with D possibly TRBD1 on 6 matching bases. Per the germline V gene, CDR1 is SEHNR and CDR2 is FQNEAQ (reference sequence). The CDR3 length is 14 residues. Trimming cost V 5 bases and J 2 bases, with 12 bases left between them. For the CDR3, the DNA is TGTGCCAGCAGCGCACACAGGGATAACACTGAAGCTTTCTTT. This encodes CASSAHRDNTEAFF.

The rearrangement joins TRBV6-6 to TRBJ2-7; D is unclear. V was pared by 5 bases and J by 0 bases, with 14 bases between. The CDR3 is 15 residues long. Germline CDR1 is MNHNY and CDR2 is SVGAGI (reference sequence). This chain's CDR3 is CASSVEQASSYEQYF. The CDR3, as DNA: TGTGCCAGCAGTGTCGAGCAGGCGAGCTCCTACGAGCAGTACTTC.